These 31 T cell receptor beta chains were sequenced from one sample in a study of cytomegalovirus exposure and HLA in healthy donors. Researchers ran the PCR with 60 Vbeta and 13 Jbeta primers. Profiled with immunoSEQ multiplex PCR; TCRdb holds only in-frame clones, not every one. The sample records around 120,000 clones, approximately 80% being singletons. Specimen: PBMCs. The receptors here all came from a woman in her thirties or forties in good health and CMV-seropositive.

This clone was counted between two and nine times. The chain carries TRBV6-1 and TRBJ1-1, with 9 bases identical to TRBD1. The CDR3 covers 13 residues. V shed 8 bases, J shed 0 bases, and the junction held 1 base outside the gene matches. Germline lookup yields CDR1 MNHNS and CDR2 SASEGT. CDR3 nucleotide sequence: TGTGCCAGCCGGGACAGGGTGAACACTGAAGCTTTCTTT. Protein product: CASRDRVNTEAFF.

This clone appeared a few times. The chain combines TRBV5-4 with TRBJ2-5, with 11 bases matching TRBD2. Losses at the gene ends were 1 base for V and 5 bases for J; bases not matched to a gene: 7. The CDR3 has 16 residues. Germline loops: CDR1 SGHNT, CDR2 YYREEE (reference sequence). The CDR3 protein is CASSLKLAGDRETQYF. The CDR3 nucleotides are TGTGCCAGCAGCTTGAAACTAGCGGGAGATAGGGAGACCCAGTACTTC.

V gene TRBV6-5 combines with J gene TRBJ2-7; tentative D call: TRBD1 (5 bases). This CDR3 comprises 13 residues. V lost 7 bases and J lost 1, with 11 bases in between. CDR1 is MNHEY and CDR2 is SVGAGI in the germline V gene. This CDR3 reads CASTATGSYEQYF. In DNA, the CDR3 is TGTGCCAGCACCGCAACAGGTTCCTACGAGCAGTACTTC.

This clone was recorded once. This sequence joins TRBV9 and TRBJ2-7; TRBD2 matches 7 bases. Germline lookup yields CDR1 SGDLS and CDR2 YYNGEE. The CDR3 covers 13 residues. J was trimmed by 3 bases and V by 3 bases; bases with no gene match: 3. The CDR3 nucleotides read TGTGCCAGCAGCGAAGCGGGAAACTACGAGCAGTACTTC. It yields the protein CASSEAGNYEQYF.

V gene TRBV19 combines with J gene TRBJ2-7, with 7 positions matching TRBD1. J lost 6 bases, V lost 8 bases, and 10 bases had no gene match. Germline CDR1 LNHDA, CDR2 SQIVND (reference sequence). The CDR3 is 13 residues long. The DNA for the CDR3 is TGTGCCAGTTCCGGGACAGACCTTCTCGAGCAGTACTTC. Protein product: CASSGTDLLEQYF.

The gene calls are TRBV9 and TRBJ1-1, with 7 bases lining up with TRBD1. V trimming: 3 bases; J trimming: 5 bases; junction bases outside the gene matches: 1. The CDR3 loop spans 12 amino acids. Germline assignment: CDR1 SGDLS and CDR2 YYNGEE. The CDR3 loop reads CASSAQGTEAFF. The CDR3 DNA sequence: TGTGCCAGCAGCGCACAGGGGACTGAAGCTTTCTTT.

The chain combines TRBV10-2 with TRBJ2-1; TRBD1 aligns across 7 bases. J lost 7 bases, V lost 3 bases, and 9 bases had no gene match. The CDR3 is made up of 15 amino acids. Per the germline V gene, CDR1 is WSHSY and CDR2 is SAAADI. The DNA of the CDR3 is TGCGCCAGCAGTGACTCAGACAGGGTAAAGAATGAGCAGTTCTTC. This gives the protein CASSDSDRVKNEQFF.

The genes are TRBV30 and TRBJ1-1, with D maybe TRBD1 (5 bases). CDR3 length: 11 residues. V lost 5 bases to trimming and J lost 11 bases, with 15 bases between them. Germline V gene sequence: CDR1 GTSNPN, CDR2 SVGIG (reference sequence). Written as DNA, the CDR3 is TGTGCCTGGGGAGAGACAGTCGGGGCTTTCTTT. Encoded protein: CAWGETVGAFF.

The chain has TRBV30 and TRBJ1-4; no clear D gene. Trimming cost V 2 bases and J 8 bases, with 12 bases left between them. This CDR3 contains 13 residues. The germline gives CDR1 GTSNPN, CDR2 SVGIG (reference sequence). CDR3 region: CAWSSPGREKLFF. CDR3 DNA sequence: TGTGCCTGGAGTTCCCCAGGCAGGGAAAAACTGTTTTTT.

The DNA for the CDR3 is TGTGCCAGCAGTCCGACAGGGGGGAACACCATATATTTT. Protein sequence: CASSPTGGNTIYF. This chain joins TRBV2 and TRBJ1-3; 9 bases align to TRBD1. Germline V gene sequence: CDR1 SNHLY, CDR2 FYNNEI. V was clipped by 5 bases and J by 7 bases; unmatched bases: 3. CDR3 length equals 13 residues. Together with reference TRBV2 and TRBJ1-3, the CDR3 gives the full variable domain: EPEVTQTPSHQVTQMGQEVILRCVPISNHLYFYWYRQILGQKVEFLVSFYNNEISEKSEIFDDQFSVERPDGSNFTLKIRSTKLEDSAMYFCASSPTGGNTIYFGEGSWLTVV.

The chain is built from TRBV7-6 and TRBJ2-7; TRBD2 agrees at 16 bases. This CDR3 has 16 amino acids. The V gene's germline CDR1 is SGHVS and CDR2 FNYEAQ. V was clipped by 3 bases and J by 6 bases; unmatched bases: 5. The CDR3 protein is CASSLGGLAGGSEQYF. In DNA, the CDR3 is TGTGCCAGCAGCTTGGGGGGACTAGCGGGAGGGAGCGAGCAGTACTTC. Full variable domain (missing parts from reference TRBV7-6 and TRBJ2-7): GAGVSQSPRYKVTKRGQDVALRCDPISGHVSLYWYRQALGQGPEFLTYFNYEAQQDKSGLPNDRFSAERPEGSISTLTIQRTEQRDSAMYRCASSLGGLAGGSEQYFGPGTRLTVT.

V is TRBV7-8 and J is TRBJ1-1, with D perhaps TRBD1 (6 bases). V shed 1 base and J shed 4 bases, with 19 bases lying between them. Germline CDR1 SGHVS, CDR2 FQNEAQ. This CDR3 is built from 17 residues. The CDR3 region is CASSLEINPGTLTEAFF. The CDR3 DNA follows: TGTGCCAGCAGCTTAGAGATCAACCCCGGGACACTCACTGAAGCTTTCTTT.

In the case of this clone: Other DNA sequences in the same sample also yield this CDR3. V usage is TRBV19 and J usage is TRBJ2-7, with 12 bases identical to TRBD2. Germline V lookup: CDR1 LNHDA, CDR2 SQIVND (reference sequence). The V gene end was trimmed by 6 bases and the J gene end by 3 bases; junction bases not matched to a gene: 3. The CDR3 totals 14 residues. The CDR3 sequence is CASSMTSGSYEQYF. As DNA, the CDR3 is TGTGCCAGTAGCATGACTAGCGGGAGCTACGAGCAGTACTTC. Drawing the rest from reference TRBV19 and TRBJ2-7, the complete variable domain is DGGITQSPKYLFRKEGQNVTLSCEQNLNHDAMYWYRQDPGQGLRLIYYSQIVNDFQKGDIAEGYSVSREKKESFPLTVTSAQKNPTAFYLCASSMTSGSYEQYFGPGTRLTVT.

The CDR3 is CASSLVGTGPPSTDTQYF. Here the CDR3 DNA reads TGTGCCAGCAGCTTAGTTGGGACAGGGCCACCAAGCACAGATACGCAGTATTTT. The chain is built from TRBV7-8 and TRBJ2-3, with 9 bases matching TRBD1. V lost 1 base, J lost 0 bases, and 8 bases stayed unmatched. The CDR3 consists of 18 residues. The V gene's germline CDR1 is SGHVS and CDR2 FQNEAQ.

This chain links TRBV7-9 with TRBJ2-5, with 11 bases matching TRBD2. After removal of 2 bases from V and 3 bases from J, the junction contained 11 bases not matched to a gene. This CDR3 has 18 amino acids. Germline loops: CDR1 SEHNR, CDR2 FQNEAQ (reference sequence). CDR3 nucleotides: TGTGCCAGCAGCTTACCGCTCCGACTAGCGGGAAAGGAAGAGACCCAGTACTTC. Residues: CASSLPLRLAGKEETQYF.

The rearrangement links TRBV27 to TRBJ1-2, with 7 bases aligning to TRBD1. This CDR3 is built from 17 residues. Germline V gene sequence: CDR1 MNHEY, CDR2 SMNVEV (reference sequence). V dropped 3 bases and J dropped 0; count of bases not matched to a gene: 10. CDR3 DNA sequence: TGTGCCAGCAGTTTCCTCGGGTCCGGGACAGCTAACTATGGCTACACCTTC. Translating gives CASSFLGSGTANYGYTF.

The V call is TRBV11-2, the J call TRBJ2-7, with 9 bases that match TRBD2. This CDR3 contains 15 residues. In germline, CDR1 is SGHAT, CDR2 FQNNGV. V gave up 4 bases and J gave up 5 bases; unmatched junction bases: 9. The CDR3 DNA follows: TGTGCCAGCAGCTCGACCCTAGCGGGGAAGGACGAGCAGTACTTC. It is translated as CASSSTLAGKDEQYF.

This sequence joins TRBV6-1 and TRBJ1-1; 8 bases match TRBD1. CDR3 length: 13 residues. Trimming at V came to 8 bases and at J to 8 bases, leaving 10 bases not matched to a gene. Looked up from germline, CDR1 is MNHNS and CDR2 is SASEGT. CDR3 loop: CASQGAANREAFF. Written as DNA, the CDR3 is TGTGCCAGCCAGGGGGCCGCGAACAGGGAAGCTTTCTTT.

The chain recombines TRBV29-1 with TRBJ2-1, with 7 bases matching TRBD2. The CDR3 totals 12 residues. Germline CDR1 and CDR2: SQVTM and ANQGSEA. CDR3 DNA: TGCTCGTGTGGACTAGGCAACAATGAGCAGTTCTTC. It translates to CSCGLGNNEQFF.

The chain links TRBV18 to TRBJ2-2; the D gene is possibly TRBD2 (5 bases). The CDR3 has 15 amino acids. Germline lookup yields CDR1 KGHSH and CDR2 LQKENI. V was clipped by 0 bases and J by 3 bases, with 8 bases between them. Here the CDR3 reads CASSPPGVDTGELFF. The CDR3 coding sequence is TGTGCCAGCTCACCACCGGGAGTGGACACCGGGGAGCTGTTTTTT.

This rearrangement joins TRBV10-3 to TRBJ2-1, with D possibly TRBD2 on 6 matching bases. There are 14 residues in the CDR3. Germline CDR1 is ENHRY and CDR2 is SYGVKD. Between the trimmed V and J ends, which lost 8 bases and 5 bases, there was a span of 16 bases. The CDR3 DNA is TGTGCCATCGGGGATAGCGGAACCAACAATGAGCAGTTCTTC. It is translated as CAIGDSGTNNEQFF.

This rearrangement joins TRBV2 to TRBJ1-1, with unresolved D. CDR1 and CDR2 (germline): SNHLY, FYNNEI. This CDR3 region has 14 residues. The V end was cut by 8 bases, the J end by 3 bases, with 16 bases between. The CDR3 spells CASRLGGLDTEAFF. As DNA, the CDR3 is TGTGCCAGCCGCTTAGGTGGCCTAGACACTGAAGCTTTCTTT.

Here the CDR3 reads CASRGTHRNSYEQYF. CDR3 nucleotides: TGTGCCAGCAGGGGTACCCACAGAAACTCCTACGAGCAGTACTTC. V usage is TRBV6-4 and J usage is TRBJ2-7; D not certain. Trimming took 6 bases from V and 0 from J, leaving 15 bases between them. The CDR3 has 15 amino acids. Per germline, CDR1 MRHNA and CDR2 SNTAGT.

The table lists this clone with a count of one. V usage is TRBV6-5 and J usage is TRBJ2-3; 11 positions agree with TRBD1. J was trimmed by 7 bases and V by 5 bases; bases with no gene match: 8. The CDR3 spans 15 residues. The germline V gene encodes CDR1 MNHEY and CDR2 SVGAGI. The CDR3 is CASSPGTGGVNTQYF. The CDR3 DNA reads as TGTGCCAGCAGTCCCGGGACAGGGGGGGTGAATACGCAGTATTTT.

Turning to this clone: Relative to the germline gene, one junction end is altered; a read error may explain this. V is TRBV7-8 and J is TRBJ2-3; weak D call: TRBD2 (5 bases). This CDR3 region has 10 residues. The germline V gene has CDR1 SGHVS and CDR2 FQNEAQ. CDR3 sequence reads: CASSLGAVSW. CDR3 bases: TGTGCCAGCAGCTTAGGAGCGGTTAGCTGG.

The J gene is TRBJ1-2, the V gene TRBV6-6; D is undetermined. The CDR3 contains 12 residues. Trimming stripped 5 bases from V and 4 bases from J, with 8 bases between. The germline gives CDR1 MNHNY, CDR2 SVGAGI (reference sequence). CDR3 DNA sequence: TGTGCCAGCAGTGAGGCGGCCTATGGCTACACCTTC. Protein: CASSEAAYGYTF.

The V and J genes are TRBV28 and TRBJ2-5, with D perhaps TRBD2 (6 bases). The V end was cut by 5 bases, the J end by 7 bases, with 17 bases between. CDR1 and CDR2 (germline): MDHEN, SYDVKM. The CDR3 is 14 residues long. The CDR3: CASSPGTRRGTQYF. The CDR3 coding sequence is TGTGCCAGCAGTCCAGGGACCCGGCGGGGGACCCAGTACTTC.

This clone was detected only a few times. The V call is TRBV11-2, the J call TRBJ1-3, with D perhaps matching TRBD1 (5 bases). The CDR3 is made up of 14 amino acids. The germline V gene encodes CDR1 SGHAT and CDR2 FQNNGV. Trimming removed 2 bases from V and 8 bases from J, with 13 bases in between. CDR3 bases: TGTGCCAGCAGCTTACAGGGCGCCGGATACACCATATATTTT. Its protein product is CASSLQGAGYTIYF.

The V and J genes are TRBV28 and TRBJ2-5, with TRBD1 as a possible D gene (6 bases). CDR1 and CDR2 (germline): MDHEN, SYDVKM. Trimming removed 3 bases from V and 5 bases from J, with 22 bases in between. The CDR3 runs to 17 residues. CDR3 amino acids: CASSLGRQAGGGETQYF. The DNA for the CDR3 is TGTGCCAGCAGTTTGGGCAGGCAGGCTGGGGGCGGCGAGACCCAGTACTTC.

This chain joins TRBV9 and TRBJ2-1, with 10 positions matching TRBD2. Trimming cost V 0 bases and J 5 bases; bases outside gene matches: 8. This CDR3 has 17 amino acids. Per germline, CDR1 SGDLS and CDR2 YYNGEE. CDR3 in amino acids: CASSVEWASGGDNEQFF. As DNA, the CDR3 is TGTGCCAGCAGCGTAGAGTGGGCTAGCGGGGGAGACAATGAGCAGTTCTTC.

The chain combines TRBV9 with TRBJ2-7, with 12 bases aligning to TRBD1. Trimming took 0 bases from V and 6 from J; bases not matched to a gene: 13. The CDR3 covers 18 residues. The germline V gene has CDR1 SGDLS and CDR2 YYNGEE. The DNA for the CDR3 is TGTGCCAGCAGCGTAGAGAGGGCGGGGACAGGGGGCTTTGGCGAGCAGTACTTC. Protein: CASSVERAGTGGFGEQYF.